The clone carrying this TCR beta chain was detected many times. The antigen remains unidentified. The sample holds other DNA sequences that translate to the same CDR3. The data originate from a study of metastatic and nonmetastatic thyroid tumors. As for the study in general: Repertoires from blood and tumor or nodule tissue of malignant and benign thyroid patients were compared. Regarding the study as a whole: It was reportedly found that TCR beta diversity was significantly higher in malignant thyroid tumors than in benign nodules, a difference seen in both blood and tumor samples.

The CDR3 sequence is 13 residues long. J lost 5 bases, V lost 6 bases, and 5 bases had no gene match. Germline CDR1 reads MNHEY; CDR2 reads SMNVEV (reference sequence). Study processing details: Construction of a distant-metastasis classifier for papillary thyroid cancer relied on CDR3 differences across clinicopathological groups. TCRdb called clones again from the PCR reads with MiXCR. The V and J calls shown here were made by TCRdb, not taken from the authors' results. The profile shows some 30,000 clones, just under 30% of them singletons. Until they underwent thyroid surgery, no patient had received any treatment.

J is TRBJ2-5 and V is TRBV27; 8 bases line up with TRBD1. The receptor was derived from a female donor with papillary thyroid cancer or a benign thyroid nodule (not recorded which). Some clones in this sample may be carry-over from other donors' samples. Sequenced input: blood. The CDR3 DNA is TGTGCCAGCAGACAGGGGGTCCAGGAGACCCAGTACTTC. Protein sequence: CASRQGVQETQYF.